Listed here is a single TCR beta chain. What it binds is not known. Among the donors, all were healthy bone marrow donors. While unrecorded immune exposures were likely, the donors were nominally healthy when sampled. PCR employed 60 Vbeta and 13 Jbeta primers. Libraries were prepared by immunoSEQ multiplex PCR; TCRdb keeps only in-frame clonotypes and omits some of them. The sample lists tens of thousands of clones, around three quarters occurring once. The CDR3 length is 15 residues. CDR1 is SGHTA, CDR2 FQGNSA, per germline. V was trimmed by 5 bases and J by 1 base, leaving 15 bases between them. The data are from a study of cytomegalovirus exposure and HLA in healthy donors. Regarding the study as a whole: The authors judged a highly shared variant cluster likely a sequencing artifact.

The sequencing sample was made of PBMCs. This clonotype was obtained from a male donor in good health and CMV-seronegative. This rearrangement joins TRBV7-2 to TRBJ2-7; no firm D call. In nucleotides, the CDR3 is TGTGCCAGCAGCCCCAGCCATACAGATTCCTACGAGCAGTACTTC. Protein product: CASSPSHTDSYEQYF.